A single sample is the source of the 28 T cell receptor beta chains below, sequenced in a study of blood T cell repertoires in COVID-19 (dated by TCRdb to 2020 to 2021). The library came from the immunoSEQ multiplex PCR assay. TCRdb carries this immuneACCESS record with in-frame sequences only. Its versions omit some clonotypes, under half of them owing to an unresolved V gene in the studies checked, with the rest unexplained. Across this sample there are about 200,000 clones, with almost 85% seen only once. Over 9.5% of the sample comes from the top ten. Sequenced sample: peripheral blood. All receptors derive from a woman between 40 and 55 years old with acute or convalescent COVID-19.

This chain joins TRBV9 and TRBJ2-1; D is unresolved. The V end lost 1 base, the J end lost 10 bases, and 6 bases lay between the germline ends. CDR3 size: 11 residues. Germline assignment: CDR1 SGDLS and CDR2 YYNGEE. CDR3: CASSVTGEQFF. The CDR3 DNA reads as TGTGCCAGCAGCGTAACCGGGGAGCAGTTCTTC.

The V gene is TRBV5-5, the J gene TRBJ2-7; 9 bases line up with TRBD2. The germline V gene has CDR1 SGHKS and CDR2 YYEKEE (reference sequence). After removal of 1 base from V and 6 bases from J, the junction contained 8 bases not matched to a gene. This CDR3 region has 15 residues. The CDR3 nucleotides are TGTGCCAGCAGCTTGAGGACTAGCGTGGCCGTCGAGCAGTACTTC. Protein: CASSLRTSVAVEQYF.

The rearrangement joins TRBV5-1 to TRBJ1-1, with TRBD1 matching over 8 bases. With 1 base clipped from V and 2 bases from J, the junction kept 7 bases outside the gene matches. Germline lookup yields CDR1 SGHRS and CDR2 YFSETQ. This CDR3 region has 16 residues. CDR3 nucleotides: TGCGCCAGCAGCTTGTGGGCAGGGGGCAGCAACACTGAAGCTTTCTTT. It is translated as CASSLWAGGSNTEAFF.

The J gene is TRBJ1-2, the V gene TRBV21-1; the D call of TRBD1 is as the table states it, not checked on the DNA. TRBV21-1 is an annotated pseudogene. There are 17 residues in the CDR3. In nucleotides, the CDR3 is TGTGCCAGCAGCACATACCAACGACAGAATGCTAACTATGGCTACACCTTC. This translates into CASSTYQRQNANYGYTF.

The CDR3, as DNA: TGCGCCAGCAAGTACGGACAGGGGTGGTACGAGCAGTACTTC. Protein: CASKYGQGWYEQYF. The rearrangement links TRBV5-1 to TRBJ2-7, with 9 bases matching TRBD1. Germline V gives CDR1 SGHRS, CDR2 YFSETQ. The ends lost 6 bases at V and 4 bases at J; junction bases unmatched: 8. The CDR3 is 14 amino acids.

This clone was seen a few times. The chain combines TRBV6-5 with TRBJ2-7, with D possibly being TRBD2 (6 bases). V dropped 6 bases and J dropped 3 bases, with 15 bases sitting between them. CDR1 is MNHEY, CDR2 SVGAGI, per germline. This CDR3 has 14 residues. DNA for the CDR3: TGTGCCAGCAGACGCCTTGGAGGGAACTACGAGCAGTACTTC. Translating it yields CASRRLGGNYEQYF.

The V call is TRBV11-2, the J call TRBJ1-1, with D maybe TRBD1 (6 bases). V was shortened by 5 bases and J by 1 base, with 11 bases between the two germline ends. This CDR3 is 14 amino acids long. Germline V gene lookup returns CDR1 SGHAT and CDR2 FQNNGV. CDR3 sequence: CASSVTGPNTEAFF. In DNA form, the CDR3 reads TGTGCCAGCAGCGTTACAGGGCCGAACACTGAAGCTTTCTTT.

DNA of the CDR3: TGCGCCAGCAGTCAGTACAGGGTAGCCAAAAACATTCAGTACTTC. Its protein is CASSQYRVAKNIQYF. The genes are TRBV23-1 and TRBJ2-4; the D gene is possibly TRBD1 (6 bases). TRBV23-1 is recorded as an ORF, its role being uncertain. Trimming removed 3 bases at V and 0 bases at J, with 9 bases between. The CDR3 covers 15 residues.

J is TRBJ2-5 and V is TRBV7-2; 11 nucleotides match TRBD2. The V and J ends lost 5 bases and 2 bases, in that order; junction bases with no gene match: 7. The germline V gene encodes CDR1 SGHTA and CDR2 FQGNSA. This CDR3 has 16 residues. CDR3 coding DNA: TGTGCCAGCAGCCCACTACTAGCGGGAGCTCAAGAGACCCAGTACTTC. It specifies CASSPLLAGAQETQYF.

CDR3 sequence reads: CASSLLVDTQYF. Written as DNA, the CDR3 is TGTGCCAGCAGCCTACTAGTAGATACGCAGTATTTT. V gene TRBV7-8 combines with J gene TRBJ2-3, with a possible D match to TRBD2 (5 bases). V was shortened by 5 bases and J by 5 bases, with 8 bases between the two germline ends. The CDR3 extends over 12 amino acids. CDR1 and CDR2 from the germline V gene are SGHVS and FQNEAQ. Full variable domain (missing parts from reference TRBV7-8 and TRBJ2-3): GAGVSQSPRYKVAKRGQDVALRCDPISGHVSLFWYQQALGQGPEFLTYFQNEAQLDKSGLPSDRFFAERPEGSVSTLKIQRTQQEDSAVYLCASSLLVDTQYFGPGTRLTVL.

This clone was detected only a few times. The chain couples TRBV5-1 to TRBJ2-1, with 10 positions matching TRBD2. The V gene end was trimmed by 3 bases and the J gene end by 7 bases; junction bases not matched to a gene: 13. This CDR3 has 17 amino acids. Germline assignment: CDR1 SGHRS and CDR2 YFSETQ. CDR3 sequence: CASSSPRIAGGLNEQFF. CDR3 DNA: TGCGCCAGCAGCTCCCCGAGGATAGCGGGAGGATTAAATGAGCAGTTCTTC.

The CDR3 spells CASSPIGGGTDTQYF. In nucleotides, the CDR3 is TGTGCCAGCAGCCCCATAGGGGGGGGCACAGATACGCAGTATTTT. The chain couples TRBV6-4 to TRBJ2-3, with D possibly TRBD2 on 7 matching bases. CDR3 length equals 15 residues. Germline CDR1 reads MRHNA; CDR2 reads SNTAGT. Deletions cut 6 bases from V and 1 base from J, with 14 bases between.

As concerns this clone: Sequence at one end of the junction differs from germline and may be a read error. The chain employs TRBV19 and TRBJ1-2; D call uncertain. Germline-derived CDR1 and CDR2 are LNHDA and SQIVND (reference sequence). The CDR3 extends over 10 amino acids. The CDR3 is CASSRDGYTF. CDR3 sequence (DNA): TGTGCCAGCAGTAGAGATGGCTACACCTTC.

This chain links TRBV6-5 with TRBJ1-6, with a tentative D call TRBD1 (5 bases). CDR1 is MNHEY, CDR2 SVGAGI, per germline. Trimming cost V 0 bases and J 9 bases, with 9 bases left between them. The CDR3 runs 14 residues. CDR3 DNA: TGTGCCAGCAGTTACTCAGGGGCCGGTTCACCCCTCCACTTT. This codes for CASSYSGAGSPLHF.

This clone was seen only a few times. This sequence joins TRBV6-5 and TRBJ1-1; 11 bases match TRBD1. Germline V lookup: CDR1 MNHEY, CDR2 SVGAGI. The junction had 0 bases not matched to a gene; V was cut back by 2 bases and J by 4 bases. The CDR3 covers 14 residues. The CDR3 spells CASSYGTGGTEAFF. The CDR3 DNA follows: TGTGCCAGCAGTTACGGGACAGGGGGCACTGAAGCTTTCTTT.

This clone was detected once. The J gene is TRBJ2-3, the V gene TRBV7-9; D not certain. V was shortened by 1 base and J by 0 bases, with 14 bases between the two germline ends. This CDR3 is built from 17 residues. Germline V gene lookup returns CDR1 SEHNR and CDR2 FQNEAQ (reference sequence). The CDR3 region is CASSLGGAEDSTDTQYF. The CDR3, as DNA: TGTGCCAGCAGCTTAGGTGGTGCGGAAGATAGCACAGATACGCAGTATTTT.

The table lists this clone with a count of one. This chain uses TRBV9 with TRBJ1-1, with 8 positions matching TRBD1. The CDR3 runs to 15 residues. Per the germline V gene, CDR1 is SGDLS and CDR2 is YYNGEE. V lost 3 bases to trimming and J lost 1 base; unmatched junction nucleotides: 5. The CDR3 loop is CASSGRTGRNTEAFF. CDR3 in DNA: TGTGCCAGCAGCGGAAGGACAGGGAGGAACACTGAAGCTTTCTTT.

The CDR3 nucleotides are TGTGCCAGCCGTTGGGAGGTGCGTGGCGATGAGCAGTTCTTC. Protein product: CASRWEVRGDEQFF. V and J are TRBV6-2 or TRBV6-3 and TRBJ2-1, with D maybe TRBD2 (6 bases). V gave up 8 bases and J gave up 8 bases, with 19 bases separating them. Germline CDR1 reads MNHEY; CDR2 reads SVGEGT. The CDR3 covers 14 residues.

This chain connects TRBV3-1 (or the pseudogene TRBV3-2) to TRBJ2-7; the match to TRBD2 covers 8 bases. The V and J ends lost 4 bases and 0 bases, in that order; junction bases with no gene match: 8. This CDR3 region has 16 residues. From germline, CDR1 is LGHDT and CDR2 YNNKEL (reference sequence). CDR3: CASSPLGAGGSYEQYF. The CDR3 DNA reads TGTGCCAGCAGCCCCCTTGGGGCGGGGGGCTCCTACGAGCAGTACTTC.

The V and J genes are TRBV5-4 and TRBJ2-1, with TRBD2 matching 8 bases. The CDR3 length is 14 residues. Trimming removed 4 bases from V and 0 bases from J; junction bases left unmatched: 0. The germline V gene has CDR1 SGHNT and CDR2 YYREEE (reference sequence). CDR3 residues: CASSREGSYNEQFF. In nucleotides, the CDR3 is TGTGCCAGCAGCCGGGAGGGCTCCTACAATGAGCAGTTCTTC.

The V gene is TRBV25-1, the J gene TRBJ1-3; D possibly corresponds to TRBD1 (5 bases). Trimming stripped 4 bases from V and 5 bases from J, with 9 bases between. This CDR3 region has 13 residues. The germline V gene encodes CDR1 MGHDK and CDR2 SYGVNS. The DNA for the CDR3 is TGTGCCAGCAGTGCGAGGACAAGAAACACCATATATTTT. Translation gives CASSARTRNTIYF. The variable domain in full, completed from reference TRBV25-1 and TRBJ1-3, reads EADIYQTPRYLVIGTGKKITLECSQTMGHDKMYWYQQDPGMELHLIHYSYGVNSTEKGDLSSESTVSRIRTEHFPLTLESARPSHTSQYLCASSARTRNTIYFGEGSWLTVV.

The gene calls are TRBV12-5 and TRBJ1-1; unclear D gene. Germline V gene sequence: CDR1 LGHNT, CDR2 FRNRAP. V was shortened by 4 bases and J by 0 bases, with 6 bases between the two germline ends. The CDR3 covers 13 residues. The CDR3 loop is CASGYQMNTEAFF. CDR3 DNA sequence: TGTGCTAGTGGTTATCAGATGAACACTGAAGCTTTCTTT.

The chain combines TRBV3-1 (or the pseudogene TRBV3-2) with TRBJ2-1, with TRBD2 as a possible D gene (5 bases). The germline V and J ends were trimmed by 4 bases and 12 bases, with 13 bases remaining between them. From germline, CDR1 is LGHDT and CDR2 YNNKEL (reference sequence). The CDR3 spans 12 residues. The DNA of the CDR3 is TGTGCCAGCAGCCTGGACCCCCGGGGGCAGTTCTTC. Its translation is CASSLDPRGQFF.

The V and J genes are TRBV19 and TRBJ2-4; D might be TRBD2 (6 bases). The germline V gene has CDR1 LNHDA and CDR2 SQIVND (reference sequence). The CDR3 extends over 15 amino acids. Trimming left V 6 bases short and J 3 bases short, with 15 bases between. CDR3 DNA: TGTGCCAGTAGCCCCGAGACGGGGGTCAAAAACATTCAGTACTTC. Its protein is CASSPETGVKNIQYF. The complete variable domain, with remaining parts taken from reference TRBV19 and TRBJ2-4, reads DGGITQSPKYLFRKEGQNVTLSCEQNLNHDAMYWYRQDPGQGLRLIYYSQIVNDFQKGDIAEGYSVSREKKESFPLTVTSAQKNPTAFYLCASSPETGVKNIQYFGAGTRLSVL.

The DNA of the CDR3 is TGCGCCAGCAGCTTGGGCGGGGGCTACTACGAGCAGTACTTC. Translating it yields CASSLGGGYYEQYF. J is TRBJ2-7 and V is TRBV5-1; D is perhaps TRBD2 (7 bases). CDR3 size: 14 residues. The germline V and J ends were trimmed by 0 bases and 3 bases, with 10 bases remaining between them. Germline CDR1 and CDR2: SGHRS and YFSETQ.

The chain uses TRBV27 and TRBJ1-1; TRBD1 agrees at 9 bases. Trimming removed 6 bases from V and 5 bases from J; junction bases left unmatched: 7. This CDR3 comprises 14 residues. CDR1 and CDR2 from the germline V gene are MNHEY and SMNVEV (reference sequence). The CDR3 protein is CASSHDRGRTEAFF. DNA for the CDR3: TGTGCCAGCAGCCACGACAGGGGGAGGACTGAAGCTTTCTTT.

The J gene is TRBJ2-7, the V gene TRBV24-1; D possibly corresponds to TRBD2 (5 bases). This CDR3 has 17 residues. Trimming removed 9 bases from V and 3 bases from J, with 26 bases in between. CDR1 and CDR2 from the germline V gene are KGHDR and SFDVKD. The CDR3 spells CATPPTPRPGGLYEQYF. The CDR3 DNA is TGTGCCACCCCACCTACACCACGTCCCGGCGGGCTCTACGAGCAGTACTTC.

The chain carries TRBV20-1 and TRBJ2-3; 10 bases line up with TRBD2. CDR3 length equals 16 residues. Trimming took 3 bases from V and 3 from J; bases not matched to a gene: 9. Germline values: CDR1 DFQATT, CDR2 SNEGSKA (reference sequence). As DNA, the CDR3 is TGCAGTGCTAGTCGGCGCCTAGCGGGAGAAACAGATACGCAGTATTTT. Its translation is CSASRRLAGETDTQYF.